This T cell receptor beta chain was captured by sequencing in a study of cytomegalovirus exposure and HLA in healthy donors. Regarding the study as a whole: In an earlier analysis, in some 600 donors, most V segments appeared productive either ~90% or ~30% of the time. There were a few CMV-associated chains whose specificity for CMV antigens was confirmed in vitro.

This clone was recorded only once. No antigen is known for it. This CDR3 is 17 amino acids long. The J segment lost 0 bases and the V segment lost 4 bases, leaving 9 bases of the junction unmatched. CDR1 is SGHNT and CDR2 is YYREEE in the germline V gene (reference sequence). The PCR contained 60 Vbeta and 13 Jbeta primers. The repertoire was sequenced with immunoSEQ multiplex PCR; TCRdb's copy has only in-frame clones and lacks some. The sample holds around 230,000 clones, around 80% seen once. The sequence derives from a boy younger than 18 in good health and CMV-seronegative. The J gene is TRBJ2-3, the V gene TRBV5-4; 9 bases align to TRBD2. Sequencing was performed on PBMCs. The CDR3 nucleotides read TGTGCCAGCAGCACTATGACTAGCGGCTCTAGCACAGATACGCAGTATTTT. The encoded protein is CASSTMTSGSSTDTQYF.